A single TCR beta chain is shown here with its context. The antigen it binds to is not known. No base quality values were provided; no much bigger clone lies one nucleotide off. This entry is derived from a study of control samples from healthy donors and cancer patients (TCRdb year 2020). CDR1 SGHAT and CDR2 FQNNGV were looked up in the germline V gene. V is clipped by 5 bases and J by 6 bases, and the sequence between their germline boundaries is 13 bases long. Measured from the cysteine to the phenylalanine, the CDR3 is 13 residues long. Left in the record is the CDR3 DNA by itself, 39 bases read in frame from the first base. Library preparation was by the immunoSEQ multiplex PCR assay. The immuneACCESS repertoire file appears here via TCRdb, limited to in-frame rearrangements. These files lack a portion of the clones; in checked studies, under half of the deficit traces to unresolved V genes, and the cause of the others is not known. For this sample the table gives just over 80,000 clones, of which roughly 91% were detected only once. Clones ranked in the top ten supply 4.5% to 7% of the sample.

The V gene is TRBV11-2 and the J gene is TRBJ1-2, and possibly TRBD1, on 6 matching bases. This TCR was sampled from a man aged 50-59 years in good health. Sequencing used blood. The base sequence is TGTGCCAGCAGCCCCCGAGGGGGGGATGGCTACACCTTC. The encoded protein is CASSPRGGDGYTF.